This passage covers 3 T cell receptor beta chains from one sample sequenced in a study of T cells in women clearing cervical HPV infection. This table comes from immunoSEQ multiplex PCR, and its TCRdb copy is limited to in-frame clones, with some not included. The sample has over 15,000 clones. The sequenced material came from blood buffy coat. The receptors come from a woman between 18 and 75 years old with a cervical HPV16 infection that either progressed to CIN3+ or cleared (not recorded which).

A note on this clone: The read comes to an end 3 residues before the CDR3 does, leaving the germline J gene to fill in the end. The V gene is TRBV2, the J gene TRBJ1-4, with D possibly TRBD1 on 5 matching bases. From germline, CDR1 is SNHLY and CDR2 FYNNEI. The length of the CDR3 is 15 residues. The CDR3 sequence is CASSDRQWGDSPLFF. The CDR3 bases that were read are TGTGCCAGCAGTGATCGACAGTGGGGGGATTCACCA. The variable domain in full, with the rest retrieved from reference TRBV2 and TRBJ1-4, is EPEVTQTPSHQVTQMGQEVILRCVPISNHLYFYWYRQILGQKVEFLVSFYNNEISEKSEIFDDQFSVERPDGSNFTLKIRSTKLEDSAMYFCASSDRQWGDSPLFFGSGTQLSVL.

Points on this clone: The read falls 3 residues short of the CDR3 end, and the missing part is taken from the germline J gene. The rearrangement joins TRBV7-2 to TRBJ1-2; 7 bases match TRBD1. The CDR3 length is 14 residues. The germline CDR1 and CDR2 sequences are SGHTA and FQGNSA. This chain's CDR3 is CASSPLPQGDTYTF. CDR3 bases read: TGTGCCAGCAGCCCACTTCCCCAGGGGGATACC.

For this clone: Read sequence stops 3 residues before the CDR3 end, and the germline J gene provides the missing end. The J gene is TRBJ1-4, the V gene TRBV20-1, with D tentatively TRBD1 (5 bases). Germline CDR1 reads DFQATT; CDR2 reads SNEGSKA (reference sequence). There are 13 residues in the CDR3. V dropped 4 bases and J dropped 7 bases, with 13 bases sitting between them. The CDR3 sequence is CSAKSGWGEKLFF. Incomplete CDR3 DNA: TGCAGTGCTAAATCAGGGTGGGGTGAAAAA.